This entry lists 32 T cell receptor beta chains sequenced from one sample in a study of T-cell reconstitution after alpha-beta-depleted transplantation in children. Preparation of the TCRbeta library was carried out with unique molecular identifiers. In TCRdb, the PCR reads were re-called with MiXCR into one record per CDR3 protein. This table holds about 300,000 distinct CDR3 sequences, almost 8% found once. Study-wide results and caveats: T-cell numbers and diversity, one year after transplant, stemmed largely from T cells that were newly produced.

These receptors have no identified antigens. The material was peripheral blood, obtained 360 days after TCRalphabeta/CD19-depleted stem cell transplant. The receptor source for this set is a female patient aged 2-15 years who had a stem cell transplant for Fanconi anemia, so the T cells may come from the graft donor.

This clonotype has only a few counts. The chain carries TRBV6-5 and TRBJ1-3; 7 nucleotides line up with TRBD1. Germline values: CDR1 MNHEY, CDR2 SVGAGI. The CDR3 sequence is 15 residues long. V lost 7 bases to trimming and J lost 8 bases; unmatched junction nucleotides: 14. Here the CDR3 DNA reads TGTGCCAGCATTCGACAGGGTTTGACGGTGTACACCATATATTTT. Protein product: CASIRQGLTVYTIYF.

The CDR3 loop reads CASTKRQSNQPQHF. The CDR3 bases are TGTGCCAGCACCAAGCGACAGAGCAATCAGCCCCAGCATTTT. The chain uses TRBV6-2 or TRBV6-3 and TRBJ1-5, with D perhaps matching TRBD1 (5 bases). Trimming took 7 bases from V and 1 from J, leaving 11 bases between them. From germline, CDR1 is MNHEY and CDR2 SVGEGT. This CDR3 is 14 amino acids long.

This clonotype was recorded many times. This chain connects TRBV6-5 to TRBJ2-7; D may be TRBD1 (5 bases). In germline, CDR1 is MNHEY, CDR2 SVGAGI. The CDR3 is made up of 16 amino acids. Trimming took 2 bases from V and 2 from J, leaving 16 bases between them. This CDR3 is CASSYQAVGAPYEQYF. CDR3 nucleotide sequence: TGTGCCAGCAGTTACCAGGCAGTAGGGGCGCCCTACGAGCAGTACTTC.

The rearrangement uses TRBV6-5 and TRBJ2-7; 8 positions agree with TRBD1. The V and J ends lost 6 bases and 7 bases, in that order; junction bases with no gene match: 14. Germline V gene sequence: CDR1 MNHEY, CDR2 SVGAGI. CDR3 length: 15 residues. CDR3 loop: CASRPDRGSSREQYV. As DNA, the CDR3 is TGTGCCAGCAGACCCGACAGGGGCTCCTCGCGGGAGCAGTACGTC.

This clonotype was seen a few times. The chain recombines TRBV5-1 with TRBJ2-1, with D tentatively TRBD1 (5 bases). The germline V gene encodes CDR1 SGHRS and CDR2 YFSETQ. V dropped 0 bases and J dropped 8 bases, with 12 bases sitting between them. The CDR3 runs 14 residues. The CDR3 reads CASSLVGSRDEQFF. The CDR3 nucleotides are TGCGCCAGCAGCTTGGTCGGGTCCAGGGATGAGCAGTTCTTC.

This clonotype has a count of ten or more. The rearrangement joins TRBV29-1 to TRBJ2-3; 11 bases map to TRBD2. From germline, CDR1 is SQVTM and CDR2 ANQGSEA. CDR3 length: 15 amino acids. J lost 5 bases, V lost 1 base, and 5 bases had no gene match. The CDR3 here is CSVEVTSGRGDTQYF. The CDR3 DNA is TGCAGCGTTGAAGTTACTAGCGGGAGAGGAGATACGCAGTATTTT.

This clonotype was recorded a few times. The chain combines TRBV28 with TRBJ1-1, with TRBD1 as a possible D gene (5 bases). The V end was cut by 3 bases, the J end by 0 bases, with 8 bases between. Per germline, CDR1 MDHEN and CDR2 SYDVKM. The CDR3 runs to 14 residues. CDR3: CASSFRGVNTEAFF. CDR3 nucleotide sequence: TGTGCCAGCAGTTTTCGGGGCGTGAACACTGAAGCTTTCTTT.

This clonotype was recorded at least ten times. The chain carries TRBV5-1 and TRBJ2-1, with 8 nucleotides matching TRBD1. Germline loops: CDR1 SGHRS, CDR2 YFSETQ. The ends lost 3 bases at V and 6 bases at J; junction bases unmatched: 2. The CDR3 runs to 13 residues. CDR3 bases: TGCGCCAGCAGCTATGACAGGGGCAATGAGCAGTTCTTC. Protein product: CASSYDRGNEQFF.

This clonotype has a handful of counts. The chain combines TRBV7-2 with TRBJ1-1, with D hard to call. This CDR3 is built from 12 residues. Germline assignment: CDR1 SGHTA and CDR2 FQGNSA. The V and J ends lost 2 bases and 5 bases respectively, with 6 bases between them. DNA of the CDR3: TGTGCCAGCAGCTTAAGGGAGACTGAAGCTTTCTTT. This translates into CASSLRETEAFF.

The sample holds a few counts of this clonotype. The chain employs TRBV2 and TRBJ2-1, with 8 nucleotides matching TRBD2. V trimming: 0 bases; J trimming: 7 bases; junction bases outside the gene matches: 11. The germline V gene encodes CDR1 SNHLY and CDR2 FYNNEI. The CDR3 totals 17 residues. This chain's CDR3 is CASSEARRGGLSNEQFF. DNA of the CDR3: TGTGCCAGCAGTGAAGCTCGACGGGGGGGCCTAAGTAATGAGCAGTTCTTC.

This clonotype was seen at least ten times. This chain connects TRBV20-1 to TRBJ2-1; TRBD2 aligns across 8 bases. CDR3 length equals 15 residues. The J segment lost 3 bases and the V segment lost 6 bases, leaving 10 bases of the junction unmatched. The germline V gene encodes CDR1 DFQATT and CDR2 SNEGSKA (reference sequence). CDR3 residues: CSAFSRGGFYNEQFF. The CDR3, as DNA: TGCAGTGCCTTCTCCCGGGGGGGATTCTACAATGAGCAGTTCTTC.

This clonotype was counted many times. CDR3 loop: CAIRQGAREKLFF. As DNA, the CDR3 is TGTGCCATCAGGCAGGGGGCCCGGGAAAAACTGTTTTTT. The J gene is TRBJ1-4, the V gene TRBV10-3; 8 bases match TRBD1. The CDR3 length is 13 residues. V dropped 6 bases and J dropped 8; count of bases not matched to a gene: 5. Germline CDR1 and CDR2: ENHRY and SYGVKD.

The rearrangement joins TRBV2 to TRBJ2-2; D is possibly TRBD1 (7 bases). The CDR3 covers 18 residues. V was trimmed by 1 base and J by 7 bases, leaving 22 bases between them. Germline CDR1 reads SNHLY; CDR2 reads FYNNEI. The CDR3 DNA reads TGTGCCAGCAGTGAAGTGGGGAGGAGGGGGCGACTTAACGGGGAGCTGTTTTTT. Translating gives CASSEVGRRGRLNGELFF.

In this sample, this clonotype turned up many times. This chain connects TRBV20-1 to TRBJ1-1; D remains ambiguous. The V end was cut by 6 bases, the J end by 0 bases, with 11 bases between. The CDR3 extends over 13 amino acids. Per germline, CDR1 DFQATT and CDR2 SNEGSKA (reference sequence). The CDR3 nucleotides are TGCAGTGCCACGCCGGGAGTGAACACTGAAGCTTTCTTT. Amino acid sequence: CSATPGVNTEAFF.

This clonotype has a count of ten or more. The genes are TRBV6-1 and TRBJ2-5; maybe TRBD2 (5 bases). Trimming took 7 bases from V and 5 from J, leaving 17 bases between them. Germline V lookup: CDR1 MNHNS, CDR2 SASEGT. The CDR3 extends over 14 amino acids. The CDR3 loop is CASTPAGVRETQYF. The DNA of the CDR3 is TGTGCCAGCACTCCCGCCGGGGTCCGGGAGACCCAGTACTTC.

V usage is TRBV20-1 and J usage is TRBJ2-1; 9 bases agree with TRBD2. The junction had 5 bases not matched to a gene; V was cut back by 1 base and J by 7 bases. This CDR3 spans 14 amino acids. Per the germline V gene, CDR1 is DFQATT and CDR2 is SNEGSKA (reference sequence). The CDR3 loop reads CSARARRGGNEQFF. CDR3 nucleotide sequence: TGCAGTGCTAGAGCTCGGCGGGGGGGGAATGAGCAGTTCTTC.

The chain carries TRBV20-1 and TRBJ2-4; 9 bases agree with TRBD1. This CDR3 region has 18 residues. Looked up from germline, CDR1 is DFQATT and CDR2 is SNEGSKA (reference sequence). CDR3 nucleotides: TGCTGGGCTAGAGATTTAGGCGGGACAGGGATTGCCAAAAACATTCAGTACTTC. It specifies CWARDLGGTGIAKNIQYF.

This clonotype was detected ten times or more. The chain combines TRBV28 with TRBJ2-4; TRBD1 or TRBD2 may be the D gene (5 bases each). The CDR3 has 16 amino acids. V gave up 2 bases and J gave up 3 bases, with 14 bases separating them. The germline CDR1 and CDR2 sequences are MDHEN and SYDVKM. The CDR3 here is CASSLRGRAVKNIQYF. In nucleotides, the CDR3 is TGTGCCAGCAGTTTAAGGGGACGGGCCGTCAAAAACATTCAGTACTTC.

This clonotype occurred many times. The CDR3 loop is CASKGAGVYGYTF. The CDR3 DNA reads as TGTGCCAGCAAGGGGGCTGGGGTCTATGGCTACACCTTC. The chain recombines TRBV6-6 with TRBJ1-2; 7 bases are shared with TRBD1. CDR1 is MNHNY and CDR2 is SVGAGI in the germline V gene (reference sequence). The CDR3 runs 13 residues. V was pared by 7 bases and J by 4 bases, with 6 bases of the junction left unmatched.

The J gene is TRBJ2-7, the V gene TRBV6-6, with D perhaps TRBD1 or TRBD2 (5 bases each). The CDR3 has 13 residues. Deletions cut 6 bases from V and 6 bases from J, with 15 bases between. Germline loops: CDR1 MNHNY, CDR2 SVGAGI (reference sequence). In DNA, the CDR3 is TGTGCCAGCAGGGGGGACCCTGGGGGCGAGCAGTACTTC. Its translation: CASRGDPGGEQYF.

This clonotype was picked up many times. CDR3 sequence reads: CASSYAGTTQYF. DNA for the CDR3: TGTGCCAGCAGTTACGCCGGGACAACGCAGTATTTT. J is TRBJ2-3 and V is TRBV6-2 or TRBV6-3; D might be TRBD1 (6 bases). The CDR3 length is 12 residues. Between the trimmed V and J ends, which lost 2 bases and 9 bases, there was a span of 9 bases. CDR1 is MNHEY, CDR2 SVGEGT, per germline.

This clonotype was detected ten times or more. This sequence joins TRBV3-1 and TRBJ2-1, with a weak D call TRBD2 (6 bases). The CDR3 spans 15 residues. CDR1 is LGHDT, CDR2 YNNKEL, per germline (reference sequence). The V end lost 2 bases, the J end lost 2 bases, and 10 bases lay between the germline ends. As DNA, the CDR3 is TGTGCCAGCAGCCAATGGAGGGCCACCTACAATGAGCAGTTCTTC. It is translated as CASSQWRATYNEQFF.

This clonotype was observed many times. This chain connects TRBV29-1 to TRBJ2-3; 9 nucleotides align to TRBD1. J gave up 4 bases and V 6 bases, and 11 bases lay outside the gene matches. The CDR3 has 15 amino acids. Germline CDR1 is SQVTM and CDR2 is ANQGSEA. The CDR3 loop is CSVIPQGAGADTQYF. The CDR3 nucleotides are TGCAGCGTCATACCACAGGGGGCAGGCGCAGATACGCAGTATTTT.

The V call is TRBV30, the J call TRBJ2-6; D remains ambiguous. The V and J ends lost 2 bases and 0 bases respectively, with 5 bases between them. Looked up from germline, CDR1 is GTSNPN and CDR2 is SVGIG (reference sequence). The CDR3 sequence is 14 residues long. CDR3 sequence (DNA): TGTGCCTGGAGTAGGCACTCTGGGGCCAACGTCCTGACTTTC. Encoded protein: CAWSRHSGANVLTF.

This clonotype was seen ten or more times. This sequence joins TRBV5-1 and TRBJ2-1; D is perhaps TRBD1 (6 bases). CDR3 size: 14 residues. Germline V gives CDR1 SGHRS, CDR2 YFSETQ. Trimming removed 0 bases from V and 8 bases from J, with 12 bases in between. CDR3 coding DNA: TGCGCCAGCAGCTTGGGGCACAGGGTCGATGAGCAGTTCTTC. It encodes CASSLGHRVDEQFF.

This clonotype was seen a few times. The chain is built from TRBV5-1 and TRBJ2-1; D tentatively reads TRBD1 or TRBD2 (5 bases each). The ends were cut back, 5 bases at V and 6 bases at J, with 21 bases in the middle. The CDR3 sequence is 16 residues long. Germline CDR1 is SGHRS and CDR2 is YFSETQ. This chain's CDR3 is CASRVPRDASLNEQFF. CDR3 sequence (DNA): TGCGCCAGCAGAGTACCCCGGGACGCTTCCCTCAATGAGCAGTTCTTC. Full variable domain (remainder filled in from reference TRBV5-1 and TRBJ2-1): KAGVTQTPRYLIKTRGQQVTLSCSPISGHRSVSWYQQTPGQGLQFLFEYFSETQRNKGNFPGRFSGRQFSNSRSEMNVSTLELGDSALYLCASRVPRDASLNEQFFGPGTRLTVL.

This rearrangement joins TRBV11-2 to TRBJ2-2, with TRBD1 matching 10 bases. V lost 5 bases and J lost 1; bases outside the gene matches: 1. The germline CDR1 and CDR2 sequences are SGHAT and FQNNGV. There are 15 residues in the CDR3. The CDR3 spells CASSRDRGNTGELFF. CDR3 coding DNA: TGTGCCAGCAGCAGGGACAGGGGGAACACCGGGGAGCTGTTTTTT.

This clonotype was detected many times. The chain joins TRBV20-1 to TRBJ1-3; D is unclear. V was clipped by 6 bases and J by 0 bases, with 12 bases between them. This CDR3 is built from 14 residues. Germline V CDR1 and CDR2: DFQATT, SNEGSKA (reference sequence). CDR3 DNA: TGCAGTGCCCTACAGCCTAGCTCTGGAAACACCATATATTTT. Its protein is CSALQPSSGNTIYF.

In its sample, this clonotype was seen many times. Here the CDR3 reads CSASLPGLGADTQYF. CDR3 nucleotides: TGCAGTGCTAGTCTCCCGGGACTAGGGGCAGATACGCAGTATTTT. This chain joins TRBV20-1 and TRBJ2-3, with 8 bases identical to TRBD2. The junction had 9 bases not matched to a gene; V was cut back by 3 bases and J by 4 bases. The CDR3 length is 15 residues. Germline V gene lookup returns CDR1 DFQATT and CDR2 SNEGSKA (reference sequence).

This rearrangement joins TRBV20-1 to TRBJ2-1; 7 nucleotides line up with TRBD2. V shed 7 bases, J shed 0 bases, and the junction held 6 bases outside the gene matches. Germline CDR1 is DFQATT and CDR2 is SNEGSKA (reference sequence). The CDR3 length is 14 residues. The CDR3 DNA reads as TGCAGTGATGGGCGGGGGAGCTCCTACAATGAGCAGTTCTTC. The encoded protein is CSDGRGSSYNEQFF.

This chain connects TRBV15 to TRBJ2-2; tentative D call: TRBD2 (6 bases). CDR3 length: 18 residues. Germline V CDR1 and CDR2: LNHNV, YYDKDF (reference sequence). Deletions cut 0 bases from V and 2 bases from J, with 16 bases between. Here the CDR3 reads CATSREGLGLLNTGELFF. CDR3 bases: TGTGCCACCAGCAGAGAGGGCTTGGGACTCCTAAACACCGGGGAGCTGTTTTTT.

V and J are TRBV7-2 and TRBJ2-7, with 10 nucleotides matching TRBD1. This CDR3 is built from 15 residues. The trim removed 6 bases at V and 2 bases at J, leaving 7 bases unmatched. Per germline, CDR1 SGHTA and CDR2 FQGNSA. CDR3 sequence reads: CASRLTGGETYEQYF. For the CDR3, the DNA is TGTGCCAGCAGACTGACAGGGGGCGAAACCTACGAGCAGTACTTC.